The 23 T cell receptor beta chains below were found in one sample sequenced in a study of memory CD4+ T cells and cytomegalovirus serostatus. Here immunoSEQ multiplex PCR was the method, and the copy in TCRdb shows in-frame clones only, minus some. The data hold 35,000 to 50,000 clones, with approximately 81% observed a single time. The sort gate was single viable CD3+CD4+CD8-CD45RO+ cells for memory CD4+ T cells. The sequenced sample was memory CD4+ T cells from blood. All receptors derive from an adult in good health and CMV-seronegative.

CDR3 residues: CASSYSGRAGGYTF. As DNA, the CDR3 is TGTGCCAGCAGTTACTCCGGCAGGGCTGGCGGCTACACCTTC. This rearrangement joins TRBV6-5 to TRBJ1-2; TRBD1 might be the D (5 bases). The CDR3 consists of 14 residues. V lost 0 bases and J 8 bases, leaving 13 bases between the germline ends. Germline CDR1 MNHEY, CDR2 SVGAGI.

The chain employs TRBV4-1 and TRBJ1-1; D is perhaps TRBD1 (5 bases). Germline assignment: CDR1 MGHRA and CDR2 YSYEKL. Trimming shortened V by 4 bases and J by 0 bases, and 12 bases separated the two germline ends. The CDR3 loop spans 15 amino acids. As DNA, the CDR3 is TGCGCCAGCAGCCGGGGCTGGGGGGTGAACACTGAAGCTTTCTTT. Protein product: CASSRGWGVNTEAFF.

The gene calls are TRBV5-4 and TRBJ2-3, with TRBD2 matching 13 bases. Per germline, CDR1 SGHNT and CDR2 YYREEE (reference sequence). The CDR3 has 18 amino acids. After removal of 1 base from V and 0 bases from J, the junction contained 5 bases not matched to a gene. The CDR3 nucleotides read TGTGCCAGCAGCTTGAAGGGACTAGCGGGACTAAGCACAGATACGCAGTATTTT. Its protein product is CASSLKGLAGLSTDTQYF.

This CDR3 is CASSEGSGHYEQYF. CDR3 nucleotide sequence: TGTGCCAGCAGTGAAGGATCGGGACACTACGAGCAGTACTTC. J is TRBJ2-7 and V is TRBV25-1; D may be TRBD1 (6 bases). The V end was cut by 2 bases, the J end by 3 bases, with 11 bases between. The CDR3 has 14 amino acids. Germline V gives CDR1 MGHDK, CDR2 SYGVNS.

V usage is TRBV10-3 and J usage is TRBJ2-6; D is unresolved. The ends were cut back, 6 bases at V and 2 bases at J, with 11 bases in the middle. Germline V gene lookup returns CDR1 ENHRY and CDR2 SYGVKD. CDR3 length: 15 amino acids. The CDR3: CAIRDDFAGANVLTF. CDR3 DNA sequence: TGTGCCATCAGGGACGATTTCGCTGGGGCCAACGTCCTGACTTTC.

The chain joins TRBV30 to TRBJ1-2; D possibly corresponds to TRBD1 (5 bases). V dropped 4 bases and J dropped 7 bases, with 13 bases sitting between them. Germline assignment: CDR1 GTSNPN and CDR2 SVGIG (reference sequence). The CDR3 is 12 residues long. The CDR3 DNA reads TGTGCCTGGACTTCAGGGTTGGGTGGCTACACCTTC. Translating it yields CAWTSGLGGYTF.

CDR3 loop: CATRLNSGNTIYF. CDR3 bases: TGTGCCACCAGGCTTAACTCTGGAAACACCATATATTTT. The chain combines TRBV6-5 with TRBJ1-3; D ambiguous. The CDR3 covers 13 residues. Germline V gene data show CDR1 as MNHEY and CDR2 as SVGAGI. Deletions cut 10 bases from V and 0 bases from J, with 10 bases between.

The chain has TRBV5-1 and TRBJ2-3; 10 nucleotides line up with TRBD2. The CDR3 is 16 residues long. V shed 4 bases, J shed 1 base, and the junction held 6 bases outside the gene matches. The V gene's germline CDR1 is SGHRS and CDR2 YFSETQ. The CDR3 coding sequence is TGCGCCAGCAGCAGGGGACTAGCGATTCGCACAGATACGCAGTATTTT. The encoded protein is CASSRGLAIRTDTQYF.

The rearrangement links TRBV20-1 to TRBJ2-1; D gene uncertain. Trimming stripped 5 bases from V and 8 bases from J, with 10 bases between. Germline assignment: CDR1 DFQATT and CDR2 SNEGSKA (reference sequence). The CDR3 sequence is 11 residues long. The CDR3 nucleotides are TGCAGTGCTTCCCCTTGGGATGAGCAGTTCTTC. This translates into CSASPWDEQFF.

This clone was seen a handful of times. The rearrangement uses TRBV9 and TRBJ2-6, with 9 bases aligning to TRBD1. The CDR3 runs 15 residues. The germline gives CDR1 SGDLS, CDR2 YYNGEE. Losses at the gene ends were 5 bases for V and 4 bases for J; bases not matched to a gene: 4. The CDR3 region is CASRHRGPGANVLTF. The CDR3 bases are TGTGCCAGCAGACACAGGGGGCCCGGGGCCAACGTCCTGACTTTC.

V usage is TRBV2 and J usage is TRBJ2-7; maybe TRBD1 (6 bases). CDR1 and CDR2 from the germline V gene are SNHLY and FYNNEI. The CDR3 has 14 amino acids. The V end was cut by 6 bases, the J end by 1 base, with 13 bases between. CDR3 protein: CASSAGTKSYEQYF. The CDR3, as DNA: TGTGCCAGCAGCGCCGGGACAAAATCCTACGAGCAGTACTTC.

The J gene is TRBJ2-3, the V gene TRBV11-2; D unresolved. The CDR3 is made up of 14 amino acids. Per germline, CDR1 SGHAT and CDR2 FQNNGV. The V end was cut by 1 base, the J end by 6 bases, with 11 bases between. The CDR3 DNA reads as TGTGCCAGCAGCTTAGCCCGGGTCACCGATACGCAGTATTTT. This sequence encodes CASSLARVTDTQYF.

The J gene is TRBJ2-2, the V gene TRBV18; D is perhaps TRBD1 (5 bases). The germline V and J ends were trimmed by 4 bases and 1 base, with 7 bases remaining between them. The V gene's germline CDR1 is KGHSH and CDR2 LQKENI. The CDR3 runs 14 residues. CDR3 DNA sequence: TGTGCCAGCTCACAAGACAGGAACACCGGGGAGCTGTTTTTT. Its translation is CASSQDRNTGELFF.

This clone has only one observation. The V and J genes are TRBV5-1 and TRBJ2-1, with D perhaps being TRBD1 or TRBD2 (5 bases each). The V end was cut by 0 bases, the J end by 0 bases, with 10 bases between. This CDR3 contains 16 residues. Germline V gene sequence: CDR1 SGHRS, CDR2 YFSETQ. This CDR3 is CASSLEGTASYNEQFF. The CDR3 region has the DNA TGCGCCAGCAGCTTGGAGGGGACCGCCTCCTACAATGAGCAGTTCTTC.

About this clone: It is likely a read error, because the conserved phenylalanine at the end of the CDR3 is missing. Because the CDR3's place on the DNA is in doubt, the DNA is left out and the CDR3 is given as listed by TCRdb. This chain uses TRBV19 with TRBJ2-4; the table's TRBD1 call for D was not verified on the DNA. The CDR3 is 8 residues long, ends included. Germline-derived CDR1 and CDR2 are LNHDA and SQIVND (reference sequence). CDR3 loop: CASSKGQG.

The V gene is TRBV19, the J gene TRBJ2-2; 10 nucleotides line up with TRBD2. Per the germline V gene, CDR1 is LNHDA and CDR2 is SQIVND (reference sequence). J lost 5 bases, V lost 5 bases, and 5 bases had no gene match. CDR3 size: 15 residues. The chain's CDR3 is CASSSSGRGTGELFF. In DNA form, the CDR3 reads TGTGCCAGTAGTTCTAGCGGGAGAGGAACCGGGGAGCTGTTTTTT. Using reference TRBV19 and TRBJ2-2 for the parts outside the CDR3, the full variable domain is DGGITQSPKYLFRKEGQNVTLSCEQNLNHDAMYWYRQDPGQGLRLIYYSQIVNDFQKGDIAEGYSVSREKKESFPLTVTSAQKNPTAFYLCASSSSGRGTGELFFGEGSRLTVL.

The chain uses TRBV14 and TRBJ1-3; TRBD1 matches at 8 bases. The germline gives CDR1 SGHDN, CDR2 FVKESK. The V gene end was trimmed by 7 bases and the J gene end by 4 bases; junction bases not matched to a gene: 15. The CDR3 totals 17 residues. CDR3 residues: CASNQNDRGLGGNTIYF. The CDR3 nucleotides are TGTGCCAGCAACCAGAATGACAGGGGCTTGGGAGGAAACACCATATATTTT.

The chain combines TRBV5-7 with TRBJ2-7; D assignment may be TRBD1 or TRBD2 (5 bases each). TRBV5-7 is labeled an ORF, and its function is uncertain. CDR3 size: 17 residues. Trimming pared 0 bases from V and 2 bases from J, leaving 18 bases between. The CDR3 nucleotides read TGTGCCAGCAGCTTGGTTGTAGGCAGGGAGTCGACCTACGAGCAGTACTTC. It is translated as CASSLVVGRESTYEQYF.

V gene TRBV7-9 combines with J gene TRBJ2-1, with TRBD1 matching over 8 bases. The CDR3 has 17 residues. V trimming: 5 bases; J trimming: 6 bases; junction bases outside the gene matches: 15. Germline V gene data show CDR1 as SEHNR and CDR2 as FQNEAQ (reference sequence). The CDR3 region is CASSLTQGARSLNEQFF. The CDR3 bases are TGTGCCAGCAGCCTTACCCAGGGGGCGAGGTCCCTCAATGAGCAGTTCTTC.

The rearrangement uses TRBV18 and TRBJ2-3; perhaps TRBD2 as D (6 bases). Germline-derived CDR1 and CDR2 are KGHSH and LQKENI. The V gene lost 3 bases and the J gene lost 4 bases, with 14 bases spanning the gap. The CDR3 length is 15 residues. CDR3 DNA: TGTGCCAGCTCACCCCTGGCGGGGACCCCAGATACGCAGTATTTT. Its translation is CASSPLAGTPDTQYF. Using reference TRBV18 and TRBJ2-3 for the parts outside the CDR3, the full variable domain is NAGVMQNPRHLVRRRGQEARLRCSPMKGHSHVYWYRQLPEEGLKFMVYLQKENIIDESGMPKERFSAEFPKEGPSILRIQQVVRGDSAAYFCASSPLAGTPDTQYFGPGTRLTVL.

This chain joins TRBV4-2 and TRBJ1-2; D may be TRBD1 (5 bases). This CDR3 has 15 residues. Germline CDR1 and CDR2: LGHNA and YNFKEQ. V was pared by 0 bases and J by 4 bases, with 12 bases between. CDR3 DNA: TGTGCCAGCAGCCAAGATGTGCAGGGCGTCTATGGCTACACCTTC. Translating gives CASSQDVQGVYGYTF.

This clone was recorded a few times. The rearrangement joins TRBV6-5 to TRBJ2-7, with 9 bases lining up with TRBD2. With 8 bases clipped from V and 6 bases from J, the junction kept 14 bases outside the gene matches. CDR1 and CDR2 (germline): MNHEY, SVGAGI. The CDR3 sequence is 15 residues long. The DNA for the CDR3 is TGTGCCAGCCAACCCTCCGGGACTAGCACCTTCGAGCAGTACTTC. It specifies CASQPSGTSTFEQYF.

V usage is TRBV30 and J usage is TRBJ1-4, with D unclear. This CDR3 contains 14 residues. Trimming removed 1 base at V and 4 bases at J, with 10 bases between. CDR1 is GTSNPN and CDR2 is SVGIG in the germline V gene (reference sequence). In nucleotides, the CDR3 is TGTGCCTGGAGTGGGTCCCTCTTTAATGAAAAACTGTTTTTT. It translates to CAWSGSLFNEKLFF.